A selection of T cell receptor beta chains follows, all from one sample in a study of T cell changes during pregnancy in multiple sclerosis. Using immunoSEQ multiplex PCR, the repertoire was profiled, and TCRdb retains in-frame clones only, with some absent. Counted here are approximately 70,000 clones, 92% occurring once; the ten biggest clones make up around 2%. Here the sequenced sample was peripheral blood, taken in the second trimester of pregnancy. Source of these receptors: a female donor with multiple sclerosis, enrolled in a pregnancy study. Each CDR3 is given with its conserved first and last residue. A D gene is named only where the DNA matches it firmly. The size entry is marked missing in some rows and otherwise reads once, few, many or a size class.

TRBV2	-	TRBJ1-5	-	CASSALTVQPQHF	TGTGCCAGCAGTGCCTTGACAGTTCAGCCCCAGCATTTT
TRBV5-6	-	TRBJ2-7	-	CASSLEGFYEQYF	TGTGCCAGCAGCTTGGAGGGGTTCTACGAGCAGTACTTC
TRBV27	-	TRBJ1-2	-	CASSPDFTRGYTF	TGTGCCAGCAGTCCTGATTTTACGCGCGGCTACACCTTC
TRBV29-1	once	TRBJ1-5	-	CSVGREGDQPQHF	TGCAGCGTTGGGCGGGAAGGCGATCAGCCCCAGCATTTT
TRBV6-5	-	TRBJ2-1	TRBD2	CASSPAGGFGNEQFF	TGTGCCAGCAGTCCTGCGGGAGGGTTCGGCAATGAGCAGTTCTTC
TRBV30	-	TRBJ2-5	TRBD2	CASDLAAQETQYF	TGTGCTTCAGACCTAGCGGCGCAAGAGACCCAGTACTTC
TRBV6-5	-	TRBJ2-7	TRBD1	CASSYLRDRGTREQYF	TGTGCCAGCAGTTACCTCCGGGACAGGGGTACAAGGGAGCAGTACTTC
TRBV7-2	-	TRBJ1-1	-	CASSFPGNTEAFF	TGTGCCAGCAGCTTTCCAGGGAACACTGAAGCTTTCTTT
TRBV6-1	-	TRBJ1-1	-	CASSDTTNTEAFF	TGTGCCAGCAGTGATACGACTAACACTGAAGCTTTCTTT
TRBV5-1	-	TRBJ2-1	TRBD2	CASTRTSGGGEQFF	TGCGCCAGCACCAGGACTAGCGGGGGCGGTGAGCAGTTCTTC
TRBV28	-	TRBJ2-7	-	CASSLDTTGTSYEQYF	TGTGCCAGCAGTTTGGACACGACAGGCACCTCCTACGAGCAGTACTTC
TRBV5-4	-	TRBJ2-3	-	CASSNLGRGDTDTQYF	TGTGCCAGCAGCAACCTAGGGCGGGGAGACACAGATACGCAGTATTTT
TRBV6-6	-	TRBJ2-2	-	CASVGGGRSHTGELFF	TGTGCCAGCGTCGGGGGCGGGAGATCGCACACCGGGGAGCTGTTTTTT
TRBV19	few	TRBJ2-2	-	CATHDYRESGELFF	TGTGCCACCCACGACTATCGGGAGAGCGGGGAGCTGTTTTTT
TRBV7-6	-	TRBJ2-1	TRBD2	CASSATGTSGGLGVYNEQFF	TGTGCCAGCAGCGCCACCGGGACTAGCGGGGGGCTGGGGGTTTACAATGAGCAGTTCTTC
TRBV15	-	TRBJ2-1	TRBD2	CATSRDTMGTSDNEQFF	TGTGCCACCAGCAGAGATACGATGGGGACTAGCGACAATGAGCAGTTCTTC
TRBV5-4	-	TRBJ2-5	TRBD2	CASSLYASGQETQYF	TGTGCCAGCAGCTTGTACGCTAGCGGCCAAGAGACCCAGTACTTC
TRBV7-2	-	TRBJ2-1	-	CASRKRGGPDGEQFF	TGTGCCAGCAGAAAAAGAGGAGGTCCCGATGGTGAGCAGTTCTTC
TRBV5-5	once	TRBJ1-6	-	CASSDGKQGPNSPLHF	TGTGCCAGCAGCGACGGGAAACAGGGACCCAATTCACCCCTCCACTTT
TRBV9	-	TRBJ2-3	-	CASSAEDTQYF	TGTGCCAGCAGCGCCGAGGATACGCAGTATTTT
TRBV5-1	-	TRBJ2-1	TRBD2	CASSLTSGIVNNEQFF	TGCGCCAGCAGCTTGACTAGCGGGATAGTAAACAATGAGCAGTTCTTC
TRBV7-9	once	TRBJ1-1	-	CASTVSGSEAFF	TGTGCCAGCACCGTATCAGGGTCTGAAGCTTTCTTT
TRBV11-3	-	TRBJ2-3	TRBD2	CASSFGGGRSTDTQYF	TGTGCCAGCAGCTTCGGCGGGGGGCGCAGCACAGATACGCAGTATTTT
TRBV28	-	TRBJ2-2	-	CASSFAANTGELFF	TGTGCCAGCAGTTTTGCAGCGAACACCGGGGAGCTGTTTTTT
TRBV19	-	TRBJ1-4	-	CASSIQGREKLFF	TGTGCCAGTAGTATACAGGGCCGGGAAAAACTGTTTTTT
TRBV7-3	-	TRBJ2-1	TRBD1	CASSARQGGLGHEQFF	TGTGCCAGCAGCGCCCGACAGGGGGGGCTAGGGCATGAGCAGTTCTTC
TRBV9	-	TRBJ1-2	TRBD1	CASSRQGPYGYTF	TGTGCCAGCAGTCGACAGGGCCCCTATGGCTACACCTTC
TRBV11-3	-	TRBJ2-5	-	CASSRPGVGETQYF	TGTGCCAGCAGCCGCCCAGGGGTCGGAGAGACCCAGTACTTC
TRBV6-5	-	TRBJ1-5	-	CASSYGTGIGQPQHF	TGTGCCAGCAGTTACGGCACAGGGATAGGACAGCCCCAGCATTTT
TRBV5-1	-	TRBJ2-1	TRBD1	CASSLGTGTYNEQFF	TGCGCCAGCAGCCTAGGGACAGGGACCTACAATGAGCAGTTCTTC
TRBV7-8	-	TRBJ2-6	-	CALTHFAGANVLTF	TGTGCCCTGACACATTTTGCCGGGGCCAACGTCCTGACTTTC
TRBV10-3	-	TRBJ2-1	-	CAISSGGNEQFF	TGTGCCATCAGCTCAGGGGGGAATGAGCAGTTCTTC
TRBV5-1	-	TRBJ1-2	TRBD1	CASSLGEQGNGYTF	TGCGCCAGCAGCTTGGGGGAACAGGGGAACGGCTACACCTTC
TRBV23-1	-	TRBJ2-7	TRBD2	CASSRLGGSYEQYF	TGCGCCAGCAGTCGCTTGGGAGGGTCCTACGAGCAGTACTTC
TRBV6-1	once	TRBJ2-1	-	CASSDPRSSYNEQFF	TGTGCCAGCAGTGATCCTCGTAGCTCCTACAATGAGCAGTTCTTC
TRBV6-1	-	TRBJ2-2	-	CASTGIPNTGELFF	TGTGCCAGCACCGGGATCCCGAACACCGGGGAGCTGTTTTTT
TRBV14	-	TRBJ2-2	TRBD2	CASSPSGRAVGELFF	TGTGCCAGCAGCCCTAGCGGGAGGGCTGTCGGGGAGCTGTTTTTT
TRBV9	-	TRBJ2-1	TRBD1	CASSPIDRGRLYNEQFF	TGTGCCAGCAGCCCAATCGACAGGGGCCGCCTCTACAATGAGCAGTTCTTC
TRBV9	once	TRBJ1-2	-	CASSVGVYGYTF	TGTGCCAGCAGCGTAGGAGTCTATGGCTACACCTTC
TRBV18	-	TRBJ2-7	TRBD2	CASSLGLAGVLNEQYF	TGTGCCAGCTCACTCGGACTAGCGGGAGTTTTAAACGAGCAGTACTTC
TRBV9	-	TRBJ2-7	-	CASSETTEPYEQYF	TGTGCCAGCAGCGAAACGACAGAACCCTACGAGCAGTACTTC
TRBV27	-	TRBJ2-1	TRBD1	CASSLGDRPSYNEQFF	TGTGCCAGCAGTTTGGGGGACAGACCCTCCTACAATGAGCAGTTCTTC
TRBV20-1	-	TRBJ1-5	-	CSARSNQPQHF	TGCAGTGCCCGGAGCAATCAGCCCCAGCATTTT
TRBV6-6	-	TRBJ2-1	-	CASSFNPVNEQFF	TGTGCCAGCAGCTTTAACCCAGTAAATGAGCAGTTCTTC
TRBV19	-	TRBJ2-2	-	CASRRGHMNTGELFF	TGTGCCAGTAGGAGGGGACACATGAACACCGGGGAGCTGTTTTTT